The 9 T cell receptor beta chains reported below all come from one sample, sequenced in a study of response to subunit inactivated influenza vaccine. TCRdb called the RT-PCR reads again in MiXCR, with one record for every CDR3 protein. This table holds 530,000 or so distinct CDR3 sequences, 12% found once. The sequencing used PBMCs from blood, collected on the day of vaccination. These receptors all stem from a man aged 50-60 years who received an inactivated influenza vaccine.

This sequence joins TRBV15 and TRBJ2-2; D remains ambiguous. Per germline, CDR1 LNHNV and CDR2 YYDKDF (reference sequence). Trimming stripped 0 bases from V and 0 bases from J, with 8 bases between. CDR3 size: 16 residues. The CDR3 DNA sequence: TGTGCCACCAGCAGAGACCAGAGGACGAACACCGGGGAGCTGTTTTTT. Translation gives CATSRDQRTNTGELFF.

In this sample, this clonotype turned up many times. The chain uses TRBV12-3 or TRBV12-4 and TRBJ2-4; 10 positions agree with TRBD1. Trimming at V came to 7 bases and at J to 5 bases, leaving 5 bases not matched to a gene. The CDR3 is 14 amino acids. CDR3 in DNA: TGTGCCAGCAACCCGGGACAGGGGCAAAACATTCAGTACTTC. Protein sequence: CASNPGQGQNIQYF.

Many counts were recorded for this clonotype. The chain has TRBV7-9 and TRBJ2-7; no firm D call. Between the trimmed V and J ends, which lost 1 base and 0 bases, there was a span of 10 bases. The CDR3 spans 15 residues. CDR1 and CDR2 (germline): SEHNR, FQNEAQ (reference sequence). The CDR3 DNA reads as TGTGCCAGCAGCTTAGACCCCTGGAGCTCCTACGAGCAGTACTTC. This translates into CASSLDPWSSYEQYF.

This clonotype has a count of ten or more. The chain couples TRBV12-3 or TRBV12-4 to TRBJ2-3, with 11 bases lining up with TRBD2. The CDR3 is 15 residues long. The trim removed 3 bases at V and 8 bases at J, leaving 7 bases unmatched. This chain's CDR3 is CASSFVAGGPVTQYF. In DNA, the CDR3 is TGTGCCAGCAGTTTCGTAGCGGGAGGGCCGGTTACGCAGTATTTT.

This clonotype was found a few times. V gene TRBV7-8 combines with J gene TRBJ1-5; 7 bases are a match to TRBD1. Looked up from germline, CDR1 is SGHVS and CDR2 is FQNEAQ. The CDR3 runs to 15 residues. Trimming cost V 0 bases and J 6 bases; bases outside gene matches: 5. CDR3 amino acids: CASSLAGGAGQPQHF. As DNA, the CDR3 is TGTGCCAGCAGCTTAGCAGGGGGCGCGGGTCAGCCCCAGCATTTT.

This clonotype was seen ten or more times. The V and J genes are TRBV29-1 and TRBJ2-5, with a possible D match to TRBD1 (5 bases). The germline CDR1 and CDR2 sequences are SQVTM and ANQGSEA. V gave up 4 bases and J gave up 5 bases, with 23 bases separating them. The CDR3 is 16 residues long. The CDR3 DNA sequence: TGCAGCGTTGCCCGCCCCATCCAGGGTCCTCTTGAGACCCAGTACTTC. Translated: CSVARPIQGPLETQYF.

The gene calls are TRBV6-2 or TRBV6-3 and TRBJ1-5; 8 positions match TRBD1. This CDR3 has 18 amino acids. CDR1 MNHEY and CDR2 SVGEGT come from the germline V gene. With V trimmed by 7 bases and J by 0 bases, 14 bases remained unmatched. CDR3 region: CASNMPGQAFYSNQPQHF. The CDR3 nucleotides read TGTGCCAGCAACATGCCGGGACAGGCTTTCTATAGCAATCAGCCCCAGCATTTT.

This clonotype occurred a few times. The chain joins TRBV18 to TRBJ1-1; a possible D gene is TRBD1 (5 bases). V was trimmed by 0 bases and J by 4 bases, leaving 12 bases between them. The CDR3 is 15 residues long. Germline CDR1 KGHSH, CDR2 LQKENI. CDR3 bases: TGTGCCAGCTCACCACCGGGCAGGGCAGGCACTGAAGCTTTCTTT. This encodes CASSPPGRAGTEAFF. Variable domain in full (rest from reference TRBV18 and TRBJ1-1): NAGVMQNPRHLVRRRGQEARLRCSPMKGHSHVYWYRQLPEEGLKFMVYLQKENIIDESGMPKERFSAEFPKEGPSILRIQQVVRGDSAAYFCASSPPGRAGTEAFFGQGTRLTVV.

Concerning this clonotype itself: It may be a read error: a sequence one base away is much more abundant. The gene calls are TRBV15 and TRBJ1-3; D unresolved. CDR3 length: 12 residues. Per the germline V gene, CDR1 is LNHNV and CDR2 is YYDKDF (reference sequence). V was clipped by 5 bases and J by 0 bases, with 2 bases between them. This CDR3 is CATSLSGNTIYF. The CDR3 nucleotides read TGTGCCACCAGCCTCTCTGGAAACACCATATATTTT.